The rows below give T cell receptor beta chains drawn from one sample of a study of blood T cell repertoires in COVID-19. Repertoires were generated with immunoSEQ multiplex PCR, while TCRdb's copy carries only in-frame clones and drops some. The table has about 33,000 clones, roughly 93% seen once. The sample was peripheral blood. The source is a male donor with active COVID-19. Both conserved end residues are part of each CDR3. The order of the fields is D gene, J gene, V gene, CDR3 protein, CDR3 DNA. D genes are given only for firm matches.

D gene: TRBD1
J gene: TRBJ2-5
V gene: TRBV30
CDR3 protein: CAFGTGAGETQYF
CDR3 DNA: TGTGCCTTCGGGACAGGGGCGGGGGAGACCCAGTACTTC

D gene: TRBD1
J gene: TRBJ1-5
V gene: TRBV7-2
CDR3 protein: CASSLGLRTGGNQPQHF
CDR3 DNA: TGTGCCAGCAGCTTAGGGTTACGGACAGGGGGGAATCAGCCCCAGCATTTT

D gene: TRBD1
J gene: TRBJ2-5
V gene: TRBV4-3
CDR3 protein: CASSLGPGQGAETQYF
CDR3 DNA: TGCGCCAGCAGCCTGGGCCCGGGGCAGGGGGCAGAGACCCAGTACTTC

D gene: TRBD1
J gene: TRBJ1-5
V gene: TRBV13
CDR3 protein: CASSKTGLGNQPQHF
CDR3 DNA: TGTGCCAGCAGCAAGACAGGGCTCGGCAATCAGCCCCAGCATTTT

D gene: TRBD1
J gene: TRBJ1-2
V gene: TRBV9
CDR3 protein: CASSPDSTGRLGGYTF
CDR3 DNA: TGTGCCAGCAGCCCGGATTCGACAGGGAGGTTGGGTGGCTACACCTTC

D gene: .
J gene: TRBJ1-5
V gene: TRBV20-1
CDR3 protein: CSASAGGNGNQPQHF
CDR3 DNA: TGCAGTGCTAGTGCCGGGGGGAACGGCAATCAGCCCCAGCATTTT

D gene: .
J gene: TRBJ2-7
V gene: TRBV19
CDR3 protein: CASSRRGGEQYF
CDR3 DNA: TGTGCCAGTAGTCGTAGGGGTGGCGAGCAGTACTTC

D gene: .
J gene: TRBJ1-4
V gene: TRBV11-3
CDR3 protein: CASSLGRVSEKLFF
CDR3 DNA: TGTGCCAGCAGCTTGGGCAGGGTCTCTGAAAAACTGTTTTTT

D gene: TRBD1
J gene: TRBJ2-7
V gene: TRBV11-3
CDR3 protein: CASSLTSGGGGGYEQYF
CDR3 DNA: TGTGCCAGCAGCTTAACGTCAGGGGGCGGTGGGGGCTACGAGCAGTACTTC

D gene: TRBD1
J gene: TRBJ1-5
V gene: TRBV7-2
CDR3 protein: CASSFQDRGGNQPQHF
CDR3 DNA: TGTGCCAGCAGCTTTCAGGACAGGGGAGGCAATCAGCCCCAGCATTTT

D gene: .
J gene: TRBJ1-2
V gene: TRBV5-1
CDR3 protein: CASSPVGDYGYTF
CDR3 DNA: TGCGCCAGCAGCCCGGTCGGGGACTATGGCTACACCTTC

D gene: TRBD1
J gene: TRBJ1-2
V gene: TRBV19
CDR3 protein: CASSTGEYGYTF
CDR3 DNA: TGTGCCAGTTCGACAGGGGAATATGGCTACACCTTC

D gene: TRBD2
J gene: TRBJ2-1
V gene: TRBV7-9
CDR3 protein: CAFPSGLSYNEQFF
CDR3 DNA: TGTGCCTTTCCTAGCGGCCTCTCCTACAATGAGCAGTTCTTC

D gene: TRBD2
J gene: TRBJ2-5
V gene: TRBV19
CDR3 protein: CASSDSGEETQYF
CDR3 DNA: TGTGCCAGTAGCGATAGCGGGGAAGAGACCCAGTACTTC